What follows describes a single T cell receptor (beta chain). What it binds is not known. These data originate in a study of blood T cells in healthy people across ages. Study-level points and caveats: Per million T cells, the diversity of TCR beta decreased roughly linearly as age advanced.

Next came a second PCR, run for about 6 to 11 cycles, which used a sample-barcoded 5' primer along with a J-beta primer mix. Each CDR3 protein gets one entry after TCRdb re-called the 5' RACE reads with MiXCR. The data hold hundreds of thousands of distinct CDR3 sequences, with roughly 20% observed a single time. This CDR3 is 14 amino acids long. Germline V lookup: CDR1 ENHRY, CDR2 SYGVKD. Sequenced sample: blood. The rearrangement joins TRBV10-3 to TRBJ2-5; 9 positions match TRBD1. The J call is uncertain, as TRBJ2-7 better fits the DNA end. The sequence was collected from a man in his 70s in good health. For the CDR3, the DNA is TGTGCCATCGGGTTGGGGACAGGGCTAAGCGAGCAGTACTTC. This codes for CAIGLGTGLSEQYF.